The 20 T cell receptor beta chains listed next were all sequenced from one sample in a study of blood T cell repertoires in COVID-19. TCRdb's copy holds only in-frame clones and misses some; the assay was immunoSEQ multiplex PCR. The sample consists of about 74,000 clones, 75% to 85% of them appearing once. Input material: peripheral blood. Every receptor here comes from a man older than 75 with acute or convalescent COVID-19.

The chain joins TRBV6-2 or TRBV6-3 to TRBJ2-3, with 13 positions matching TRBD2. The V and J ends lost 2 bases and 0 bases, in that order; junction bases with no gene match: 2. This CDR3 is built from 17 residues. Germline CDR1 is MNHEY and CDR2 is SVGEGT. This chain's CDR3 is CASSYPTSGRSTDTQYF. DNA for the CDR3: TGTGCCAGCAGTTACCCGACTAGCGGGAGGAGCACAGATACGCAGTATTTT.

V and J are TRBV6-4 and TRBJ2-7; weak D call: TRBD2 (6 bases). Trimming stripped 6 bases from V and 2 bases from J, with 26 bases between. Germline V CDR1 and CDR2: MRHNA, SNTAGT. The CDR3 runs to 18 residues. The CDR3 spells CASSTLRRRGFGTYEQYF. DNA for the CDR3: TGTGCCAGCAGCACACTACGCCGACGGGGGTTTGGAACCTACGAGCAGTACTTC.

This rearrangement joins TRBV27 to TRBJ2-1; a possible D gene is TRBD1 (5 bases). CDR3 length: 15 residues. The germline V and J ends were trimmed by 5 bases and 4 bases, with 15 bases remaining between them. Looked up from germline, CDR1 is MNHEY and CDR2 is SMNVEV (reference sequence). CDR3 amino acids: CASSPFSGKYNEQFF. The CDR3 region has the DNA TGTGCCAGCAGTCCCTTTTCAGGGAAATACAATGAGCAGTTCTTC.

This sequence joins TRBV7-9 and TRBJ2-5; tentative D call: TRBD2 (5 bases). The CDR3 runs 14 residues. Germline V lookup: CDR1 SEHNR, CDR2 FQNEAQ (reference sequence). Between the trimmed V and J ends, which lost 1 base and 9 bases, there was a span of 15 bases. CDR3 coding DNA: TGTGCCAGCAGCTTAGTAACGGCACACGGGGCCCAGTACTTC. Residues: CASSLVTAHGAQYF.

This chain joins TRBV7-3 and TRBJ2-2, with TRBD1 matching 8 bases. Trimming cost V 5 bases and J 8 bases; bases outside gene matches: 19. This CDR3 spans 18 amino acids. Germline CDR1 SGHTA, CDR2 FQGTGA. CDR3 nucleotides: TGTGCCAGCAGCCCCCGGGACAGGCGTGGTAGTCGGGAAGGGGAGCTGTTTTTT. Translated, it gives CASSPRDRRGSREGELFF.

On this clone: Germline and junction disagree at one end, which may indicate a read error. DNA of the CDR3: TGTGCCAGCCCGGGACAGGGGGCCGCTTTTTGTAATCCACCCCTCCACTTT. Translation: CASPGQGAAFCNPPLHF. The chain is built from TRBV6-4 and TRBJ1-6, with 12 bases lining up with TRBD1. Per the germline V gene, CDR1 is MRHNA and CDR2 is SNTAGT. The CDR3 loop spans 17 amino acids.

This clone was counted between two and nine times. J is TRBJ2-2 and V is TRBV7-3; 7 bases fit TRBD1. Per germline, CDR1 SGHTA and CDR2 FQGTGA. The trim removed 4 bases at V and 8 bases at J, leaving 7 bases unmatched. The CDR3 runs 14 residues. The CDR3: CASSSRQGGGELFF. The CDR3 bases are TGTGCCAGCAGCTCCCGACAGGGTGGGGGGGAGCTGTTTTTT.

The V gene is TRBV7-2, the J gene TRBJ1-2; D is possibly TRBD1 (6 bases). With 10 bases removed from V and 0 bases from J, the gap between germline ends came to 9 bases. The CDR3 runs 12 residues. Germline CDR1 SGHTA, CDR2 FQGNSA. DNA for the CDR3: TGTGCCATCGACAGGACTAACTATGGCTACACCTTC. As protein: CAIDRTNYGYTF.

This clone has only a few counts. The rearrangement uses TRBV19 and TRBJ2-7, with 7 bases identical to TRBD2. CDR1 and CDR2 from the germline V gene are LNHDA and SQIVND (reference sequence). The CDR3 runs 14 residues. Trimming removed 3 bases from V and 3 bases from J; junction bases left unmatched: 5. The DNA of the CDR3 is TGTGCCAGTAGTATTCCGGGACTAAACTACGAGCAGTACTTC. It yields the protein CASSIPGLNYEQYF.

The CDR3 DNA reads as TGTGCCAGCAGTTACAGTATACTCTCTGGAAACACCATATATTTT. It codes for CASSYSILSGNTIYF. The J gene is TRBJ1-3, the V gene TRBV6-5; D is unresolved. The CDR3 loop spans 15 amino acids. V was clipped by 2 bases and J by 0 bases, with 8 bases between them. Germline CDR1 is MNHEY and CDR2 is SVGAGI.

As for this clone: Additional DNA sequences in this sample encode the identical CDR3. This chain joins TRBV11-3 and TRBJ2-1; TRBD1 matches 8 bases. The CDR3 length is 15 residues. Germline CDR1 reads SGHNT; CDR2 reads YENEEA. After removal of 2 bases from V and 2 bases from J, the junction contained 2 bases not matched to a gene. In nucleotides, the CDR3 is TGTGCCAGCAGCTTACGGACAGGGACCTACAATGAGCAGTTCTTC. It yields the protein CASSLRTGTYNEQFF.

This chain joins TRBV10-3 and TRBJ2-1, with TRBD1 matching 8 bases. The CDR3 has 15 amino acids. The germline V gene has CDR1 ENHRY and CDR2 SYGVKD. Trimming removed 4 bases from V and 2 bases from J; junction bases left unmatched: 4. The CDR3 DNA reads TGTGCCATCAGTGCGGGGACAGGACCCTACAATGAGCAGTTCTTC. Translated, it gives CAISAGTGPYNEQFF.

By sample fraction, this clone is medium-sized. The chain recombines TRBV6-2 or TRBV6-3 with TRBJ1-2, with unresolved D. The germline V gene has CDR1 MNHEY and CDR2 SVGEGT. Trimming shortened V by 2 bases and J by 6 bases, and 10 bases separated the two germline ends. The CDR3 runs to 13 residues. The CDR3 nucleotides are TGTGCCAGCAGTTACCTAATAAATCATGGCTACACCTTC. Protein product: CASSYLINHGYTF.

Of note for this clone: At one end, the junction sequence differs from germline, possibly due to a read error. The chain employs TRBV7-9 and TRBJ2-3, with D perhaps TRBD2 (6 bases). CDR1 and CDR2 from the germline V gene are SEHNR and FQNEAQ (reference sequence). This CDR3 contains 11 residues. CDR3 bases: TGTGCCAGCAGCCGAGAAGTAGGGACTCACTTT. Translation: CASSREVGTHF.

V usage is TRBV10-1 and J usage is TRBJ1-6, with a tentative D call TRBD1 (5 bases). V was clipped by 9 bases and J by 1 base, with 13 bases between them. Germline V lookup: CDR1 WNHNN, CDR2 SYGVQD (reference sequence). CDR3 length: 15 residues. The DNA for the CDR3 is TGCGCCAGGGGGGGAGGGGAATCCTATAATTCACCCCTCCACTTT. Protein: CARGGGESYNSPLHF.

CDR3 DNA: TGCGCCAGCAGCCCAACCGACAGGGGGCATTATGGCTACACCTTC. This sequence encodes CASSPTDRGHYGYTF. V usage is TRBV4-3 and J usage is TRBJ1-2; 10 bases align to TRBD1. Germline CDR1 and CDR2: LGHNA and YSLEER. The ends lost 4 bases at V and 5 bases at J; junction bases unmatched: 7. This CDR3 contains 15 residues.

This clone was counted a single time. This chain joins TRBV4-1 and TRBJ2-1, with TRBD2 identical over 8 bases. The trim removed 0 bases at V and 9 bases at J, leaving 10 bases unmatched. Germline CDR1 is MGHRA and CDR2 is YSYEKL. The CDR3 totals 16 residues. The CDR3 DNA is TGCGCCAGCAGCCAAGATACTAGCGGCGTAGGGGGTGAGCAGTTCTTC. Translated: CASSQDTSGVGGEQFF.

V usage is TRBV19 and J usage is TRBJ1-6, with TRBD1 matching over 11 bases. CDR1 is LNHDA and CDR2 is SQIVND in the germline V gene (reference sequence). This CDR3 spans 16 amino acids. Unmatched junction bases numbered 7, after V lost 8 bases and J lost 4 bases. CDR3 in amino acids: CASDGQGARYNSPLHF. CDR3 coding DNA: TGTGCCAGTGACGGACAGGGGGCGCGGTATAATTCACCCCTCCACTTT.

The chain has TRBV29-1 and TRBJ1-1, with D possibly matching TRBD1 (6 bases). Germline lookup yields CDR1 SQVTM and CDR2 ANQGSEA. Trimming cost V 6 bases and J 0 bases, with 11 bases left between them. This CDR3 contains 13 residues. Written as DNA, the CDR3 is TGCAGCGTCAACGGACAGATGAACACTGAAGCTTTCTTT. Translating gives CSVNGQMNTEAFF.

CDR3 loop: CASSPTVSGNTIYF. CDR3 nucleotides: TGCGCCAGCTCCCCTACCGTCTCTGGAAACACCATATATTTT. The chain recombines TRBV10-1 with TRBJ1-3, with no clear D. Trimming removed 8 bases from V and 0 bases from J, with 11 bases in between. The CDR3 runs 14 residues. Germline CDR1 WNHNN, CDR2 SYGVQD (reference sequence).